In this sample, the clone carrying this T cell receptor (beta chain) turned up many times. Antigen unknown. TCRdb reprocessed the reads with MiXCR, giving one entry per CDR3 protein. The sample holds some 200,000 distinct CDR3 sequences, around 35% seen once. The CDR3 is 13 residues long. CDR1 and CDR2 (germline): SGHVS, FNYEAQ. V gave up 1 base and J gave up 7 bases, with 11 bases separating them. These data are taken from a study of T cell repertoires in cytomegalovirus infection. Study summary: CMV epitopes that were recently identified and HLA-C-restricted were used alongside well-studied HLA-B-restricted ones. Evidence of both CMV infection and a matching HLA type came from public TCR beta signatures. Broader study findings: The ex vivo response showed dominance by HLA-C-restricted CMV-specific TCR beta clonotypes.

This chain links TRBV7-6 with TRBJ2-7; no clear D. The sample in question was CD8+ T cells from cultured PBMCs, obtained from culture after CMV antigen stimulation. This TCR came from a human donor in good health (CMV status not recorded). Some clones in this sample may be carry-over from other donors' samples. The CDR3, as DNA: TGTGCCAGCAGCTTAGGGGCAGGTTGGGAGCAGTACTTC. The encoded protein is CASSLGAGWEQYF.